A selection of T cell receptor beta chains follows, all from one sample in a study of somatic mutations in cytotoxic T cells in rheumatoid arthritis. Using immunoSEQ multiplex PCR, the repertoire was profiled, and TCRdb retains in-frame clones only, with some absent. Of around 15,000 clones in the sample, under 80% are singletons; the top ten hold approximately 29%. The material sequenced was CD8+ T cells sorted from blood. Receptor source: an adult with rheumatoid arthritis. The CDR3 runs from the conserved cysteine through the conserved F or W. D genes are given only for firm matches. Size values are once, few and many counts, or a class for expanded clones, and some rows have none.

. | TRBJ2-7 | once | TRBV5-5 | TGTGCCAGCAGCTTTCGGTGGGGGGCCCGAGACGAGCAGTACTTC | CASSFRWGARDEQYF
TRBD1 | TRBJ2-7 | . | TRBV9 | TGTGCCAGCAGCGTAGACCCGACAGGGGGGTACGAGCAGTACTTC | CASSVDPTGGYEQYF
TRBD2 | TRBJ2-1 | . | TRBV9 | TGTGCCAGCAGCGTAGTGGCGGGGGATTACAATGAGCAGTTCTTC | CASSVVAGDYNEQFF
TRBD1 | TRBJ2-7 | . | TRBV10-3 | TGTGCCATCAGTGAGAAGGACAGGAGCTCCTACGAGCAGTACTTC | CAISEKDRSSYEQYF
. | TRBJ1-1 | . | TRBV9 | TGTGCCAGCAGCGTTCGTGTAGGGGACACTGAAGCTTTCTTT | CASSVRVGDTEAFF
TRBD1 | TRBJ1-1 | . | TRBV6-6 | TGTGCCAGCAGTCCAGGGGGCACTGAAGCTTTCTTT | CASSPGGTEAFF
. | TRBJ1-1 | . | TRBV28 | TGTGCCAGCAGTTTTTCCGGGTCTGAAGCTTTCTTT | CASSFSGSEAFF
. | TRBJ1-2 | . | TRBV29-1 | TGCAGCGTTGAAGGCAGGGATGGCTACACCTTC | CSVEGRDGYTF
TRBD1 | TRBJ1-3 | . | TRBV11-2 | TGTGCCAGCAGCTCCATGACAGGGCCTGGAAACACCATATATTTT | CASSSMTGPGNTIYF
. | TRBJ1-1 | . | TRBV6-1 | TGTGCCAGCAGTGTTTTGGCGAGGGAAGCTTTCTTT | CASSVLAREAFF
TRBD2 | TRBJ2-1 | . | TRBV5-4 | TGTGCCAGCAGCTTGGGACTAGCGGGGTATGAGCAGTTCTTC | CASSLGLAGYEQFF
. | TRBJ1-2 | . | TRBV7-2 | TGTGCCAGCAGCTCCCAAGGACAGCTTTTAGGTGGCTACACCTTC | CASSSQGQLLGGYTF
. | TRBJ2-3 | . | TRBV28 | TGTGCCTCGGGACCTGACGCGGATACGCAGTATTTT | CASGPDADTQYF
TRBD1 | TRBJ2-7 | . | TRBV5-6 | TGTGCCAGCAGCCCCGCTTCTGGGACAGGGACCCGCGAGCAGTACTTC | CASSPASGTGTREQYF
TRBD1 | TRBJ1-3 | . | TRBV28 | TGTGCCAGCAGACCTCGGACAGGGAGAAACACCATATATTTT | CASRPRTGRNTIYF
. | TRBJ1-1 | once | TRBV6-6 | TGTGCCAGCAGTTACGGGGGGGAGAAGGTGCGGACTGAAGCTTTCTTT | CASSYGGEKVRTEAFF
. | TRBJ2-5 | . | TRBV5-4 | TGTGCCAGCAGCTCCGACGGCGAAGAGACCCAGTACTTC | CASSSDGEETQYF
. | TRBJ2-3 | . | TRBV4-1 | TGCGCCAGCAGCCAAGATGGAGGGGCCGCAGATACGCAGTATTTT | CASSQDGGAADTQYF
TRBD1 | TRBJ2-7 | . | TRBV9 | TGTGCCAGCAGCTCTGGGACAGCCTACGAGCAGTACTTC | CASSSGTAYEQYF
. | TRBJ2-2 | . | TRBV6-5 | TGTGCCAGCAGTTATTTCGACGGCACCGGGGAGCTGTTTTTT | CASSYFDGTGELFF
TRBD1 | TRBJ2-3 | medium-sized | TRBV15 | TGTGCCACCAGCAGAGATGGGGGGACAGGGGCAGATACGCAGTATTTT | CATSRDGGTGADTQYF
. | TRBJ2-3 | . | TRBV13 | TGTGCCAGCAGCGTCAGGGGAACAGATACGCAGTATTTT | CASSVRGTDTQYF
. | TRBJ1-2 | . | TRBV28 | TGTGCCAGCAACGCCGGCGATAACTATGGCTACACCTTC | CASNAGDNYGYTF
TRBD1 | TRBJ1-2 | few | TRBV28 | TGTGCCAGCAGGGACAGGGCCCTCTATGGCTACACCTTC | CASRDRALYGYTF
. | TRBJ2-7 | . | TRBV30 | TGTGCCTGGAGTCAGTGGGGGGGCAGAAGCTCCTACGAGCAGTACTTC | CAWSQWGGRSSYEQYF
. | TRBJ2-7 | . | TRBV5-5 | TGTGCCAGCAGCCCAGGGAAGGGGGGGCTCTACGAGCAGTACTTC | CASSPGKGGLYEQYF
. | TRBJ1-5 | . | TRBV4-1 | TGCGCCAGCAGCCAAGATGGGGGGCTGAATCAGCCCCAGCATTTT | CASSQDGGLNQPQHF
. | TRBJ2-1 | . | TRBV6-4 | TGTGCCAGCAGTGGAGATAGCAATGAGCAGTTCTTC | CASSGDSNEQFF
. | TRBJ1-2 | once | TRBV18 | TGTGCCAGCTCACCGGAGGGGGATGTCGGTGGCTACACCTTC | CASSPEGDVGGYTF
. | TRBJ1-2 | . | TRBV9 | TGTGCCAGCAGCGTAGGGGCAGCCACTATGGATGGCTACACCTTC | CASSVGAATMDGYTF
. | TRBJ2-3 | . | TRBV4-1 | TGCGCCAGCAGCCAGCTTAAGAATGGCGGGGATACGCAGTATTTT | CASSQLKNGGDTQYF
TRBD2 | TRBJ2-5 | . | TRBV6-5 | TGTGCCAGCAGTGGGGGCGGGGGGGCGGAGACCCAGTACTTC | CASSGGGGAETQYF
TRBD1 | TRBJ1-1 | once | TRBV5-6 | TGTGCCAGCAGCTTGGGGGACAGCCTGGGAGGCACTGAAGCTTTCTTT | CASSLGDSLGGTEAFF
TRBD2 | TRBJ2-1 | . | TRBV27 | TGTGCCAGCAGTTTTATAGCGGGGTTCAATGAGCAGTTCTTC | CASSFIAGFNEQFF
. | TRBJ1-6 | few | TRBV6-5 | TGTGCCAGCAGTCGGACAGTTCTTGTGGGTTCACCCCTCCACTTT | CASSRTVLVGSPLHF
TRBD2 | TRBJ2-1 | . | TRBV9 | TGTGCCAGCAGCGTAGCCGGGGGGGTCCCTGAGCAGTTCTTC | CASSVAGGVPEQFF
. | TRBJ2-5 | . | TRBV9 | TGTGCCAGCAGCGACAGGGAATGGGGAGAGACCCAGTACTTC | CASSDREWGETQYF
. | TRBJ1-5 | once | TRBV15 | TGTGCCACCAGCAGGGACCCAGGGGCCAATCAGCCCCAGCATTTT | CATSRDPGANQPQHF